The following is a TCR beta chain sequence with its context. The CDR3 sequence is 14 residues long. The germline CDR1 and CDR2 sequences are SGDLS and YYNGEE. Trimming removed 6 bases at V and 6 bases at J, with 18 bases between. Sequencing was performed with immunoSEQ multiplex PCR; in TCRdb, only in-frame clones are kept and a portion is missing. This sample yields about 100,000 clones, of which roughly 45% are seen a single time; over 12% belongs to the top ten. This sample stems from a study of shared clonotypes between healthy human individuals. Input material: PBMCs. The chain is built from TRBV9 and TRBJ1-1; D remains unclear. The TCR comes from a middle-aged woman in good health. Some clones in this sample may be carry-over from other donors' samples. The CDR3 DNA reads TGTGCCAGCACGATCGGGCCCACCGGCCCTGAAGCTTTCTTT. Its protein is CASTIGPTGPEAFF. Supplemented by reference TRBV9 and TRBJ1-1, the full variable domain reads DSGVTQTPKHLITATGQRVTLRCSPRSGDLSVYWYQQSLDQGLQFLIQYYNGEERAKGNILERFSAQQFPDLHSELNLSSLELGDSALYFCASTIGPTGPEAFFGQGTRLTVV.